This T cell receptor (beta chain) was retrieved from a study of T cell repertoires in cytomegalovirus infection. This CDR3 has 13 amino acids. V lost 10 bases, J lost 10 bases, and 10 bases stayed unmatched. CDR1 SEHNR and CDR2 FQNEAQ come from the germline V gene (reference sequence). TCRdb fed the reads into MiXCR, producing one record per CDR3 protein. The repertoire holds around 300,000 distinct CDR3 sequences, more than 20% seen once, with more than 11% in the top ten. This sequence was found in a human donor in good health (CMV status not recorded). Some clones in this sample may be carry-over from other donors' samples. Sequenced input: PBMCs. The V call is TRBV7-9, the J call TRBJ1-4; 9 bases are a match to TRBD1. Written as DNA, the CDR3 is TGTGCCACCACGGGACAGGGAGACGGAAAACTGTTTTTT. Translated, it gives CATTGQGDGKLFF.